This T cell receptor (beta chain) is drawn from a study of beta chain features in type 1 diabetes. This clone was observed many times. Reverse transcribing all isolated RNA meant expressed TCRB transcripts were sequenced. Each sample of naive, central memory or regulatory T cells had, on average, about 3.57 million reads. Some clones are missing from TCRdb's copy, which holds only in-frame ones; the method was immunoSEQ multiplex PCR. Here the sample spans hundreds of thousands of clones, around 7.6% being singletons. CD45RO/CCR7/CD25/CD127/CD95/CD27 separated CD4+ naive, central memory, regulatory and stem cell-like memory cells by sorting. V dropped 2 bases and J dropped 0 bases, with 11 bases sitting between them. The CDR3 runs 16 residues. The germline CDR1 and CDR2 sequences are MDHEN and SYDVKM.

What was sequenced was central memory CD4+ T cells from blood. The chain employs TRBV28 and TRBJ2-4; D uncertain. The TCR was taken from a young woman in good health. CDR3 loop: CASSLAGRLAKNIQYF. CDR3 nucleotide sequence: TGTGCCAGCAGTTTAGCCGGTCGGCTAGCCAAAAACATTCAGTACTTC.